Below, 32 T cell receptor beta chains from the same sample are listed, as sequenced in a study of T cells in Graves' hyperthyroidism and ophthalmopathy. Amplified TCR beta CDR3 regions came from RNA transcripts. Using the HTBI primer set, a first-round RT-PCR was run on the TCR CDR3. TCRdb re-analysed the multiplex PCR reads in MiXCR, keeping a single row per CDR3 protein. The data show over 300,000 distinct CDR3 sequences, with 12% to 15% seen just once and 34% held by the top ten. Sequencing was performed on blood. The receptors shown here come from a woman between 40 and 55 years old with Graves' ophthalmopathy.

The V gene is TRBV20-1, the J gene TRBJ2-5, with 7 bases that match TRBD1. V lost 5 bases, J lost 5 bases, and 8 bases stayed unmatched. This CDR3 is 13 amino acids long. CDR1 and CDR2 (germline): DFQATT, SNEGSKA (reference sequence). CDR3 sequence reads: CSARGQDKETQYF. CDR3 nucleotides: TGCAGTGCTCGAGGACAGGACAAGGAGACCCAGTACTTC.

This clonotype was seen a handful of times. The CDR3 region is CSARDRATDTQYF. CDR3 nucleotides: TGCAGTGCTAGAGACAGGGCCACAGATACGCAGTATTTT. This sequence joins TRBV20-1 and TRBJ2-3; D is possibly TRBD1 (5 bases). The CDR3 is 13 residues long. Germline loops: CDR1 DFQATT, CDR2 SNEGSKA (reference sequence). Trimming pared 0 bases from V and 2 bases from J, leaving 6 bases between.

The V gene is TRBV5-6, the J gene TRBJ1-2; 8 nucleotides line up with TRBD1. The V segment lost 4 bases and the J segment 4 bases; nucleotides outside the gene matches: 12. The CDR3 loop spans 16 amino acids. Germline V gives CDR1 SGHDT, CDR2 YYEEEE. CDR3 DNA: TGTGCCAGCAGCCCTACTACAGGGGGACCCTTCTATGGCTACACCTTC. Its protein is CASSPTTGGPFYGYTF.

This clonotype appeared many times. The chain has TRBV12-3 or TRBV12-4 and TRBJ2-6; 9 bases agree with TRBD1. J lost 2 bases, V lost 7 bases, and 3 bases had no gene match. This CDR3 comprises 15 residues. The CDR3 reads CASTQGATGANVLTF. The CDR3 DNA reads TGTGCCAGCACACAGGGGGCTACTGGGGCCAACGTCCTGACTTTC.

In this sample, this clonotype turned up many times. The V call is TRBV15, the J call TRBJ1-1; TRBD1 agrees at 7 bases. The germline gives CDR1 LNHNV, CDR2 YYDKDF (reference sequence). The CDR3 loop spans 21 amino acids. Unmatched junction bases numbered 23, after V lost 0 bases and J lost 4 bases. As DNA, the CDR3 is TGTGCCACCAGCAGAGATCTCACCAGGGGGATTTCAAGTTCAGGTGGCACTGAAGCTTTCTTT. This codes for CATSRDLTRGISSSGGTEAFF.

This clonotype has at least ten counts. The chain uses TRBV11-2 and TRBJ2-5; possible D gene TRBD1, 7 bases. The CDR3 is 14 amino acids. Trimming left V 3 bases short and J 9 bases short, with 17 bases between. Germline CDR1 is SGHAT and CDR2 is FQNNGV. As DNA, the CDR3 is TGTGCCAGCAGCTTTAAGCAATCAGGGGGGCCCCAGTACTTC. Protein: CASSFKQSGGPQYF.

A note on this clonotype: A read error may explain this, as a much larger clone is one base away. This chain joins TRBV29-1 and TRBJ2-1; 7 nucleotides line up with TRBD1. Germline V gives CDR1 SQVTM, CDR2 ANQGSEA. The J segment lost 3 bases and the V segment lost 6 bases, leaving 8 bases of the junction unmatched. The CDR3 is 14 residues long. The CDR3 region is CSVYGQDLYNEQFF. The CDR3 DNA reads TGCAGCGTGTACGGACAGGATCTCTACAATGAGCAGTTCTTC.

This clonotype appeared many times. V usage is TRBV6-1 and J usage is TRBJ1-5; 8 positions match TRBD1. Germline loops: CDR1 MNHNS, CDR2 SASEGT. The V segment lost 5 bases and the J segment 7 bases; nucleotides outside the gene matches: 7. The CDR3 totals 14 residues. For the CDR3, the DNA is TGTGCCAGCAGTTCGACAGGGGAAGTACAGCCCCAGCATTTT. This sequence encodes CASSSTGEVQPQHF.

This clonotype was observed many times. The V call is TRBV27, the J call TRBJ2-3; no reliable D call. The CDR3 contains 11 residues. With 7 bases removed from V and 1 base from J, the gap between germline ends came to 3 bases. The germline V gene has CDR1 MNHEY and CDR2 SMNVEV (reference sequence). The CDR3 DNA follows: TGTGCCAGCATTGGCACAGATACGCAGTATTTT. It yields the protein CASIGTDTQYF.

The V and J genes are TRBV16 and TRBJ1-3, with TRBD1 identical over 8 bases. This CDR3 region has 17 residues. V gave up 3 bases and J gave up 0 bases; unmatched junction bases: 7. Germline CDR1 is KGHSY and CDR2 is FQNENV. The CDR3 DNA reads TGTGCCAGCAGCCAGTCGGGACAGGCTTACTCTGGAAACACCATATATTTT. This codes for CASSQSGQAYSGNTIYF.

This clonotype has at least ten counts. The CDR3 protein is CASTQRWQGSEGYTF. The CDR3 region has the DNA TGTGCCAGCACCCAACGATGGCAGGGTTCAGAGGGCTACACCTTC. The chain uses TRBV28 and TRBJ1-2, with TRBD1 as a possible D gene (5 bases). Per germline, CDR1 MDHEN and CDR2 SYDVKM. The germline V and J ends were trimmed by 7 bases and 8 bases, with 23 bases remaining between them. The CDR3 length is 15 residues.

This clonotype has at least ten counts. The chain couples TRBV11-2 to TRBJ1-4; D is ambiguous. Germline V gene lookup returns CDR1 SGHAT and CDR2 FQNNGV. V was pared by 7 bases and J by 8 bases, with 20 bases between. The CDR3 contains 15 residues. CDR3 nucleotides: TGTGCCAGCACCCCCGGCTGGTTCCACGAAGAAAAACTGTTTTTT. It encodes CASTPGWFHEEKLFF.

CDR3 loop: CASSPGSDEKLFF. CDR3 sequence (DNA): TGTGCCAGCTCACCTGGGAGTGATGAAAAACTGTTTTTT. The chain combines TRBV18 with TRBJ1-4; D remains ambiguous. The CDR3 totals 13 residues. Trimming pared 3 bases from V and 6 bases from J, leaving 8 bases between. Germline loops: CDR1 KGHSH, CDR2 LQKENI.

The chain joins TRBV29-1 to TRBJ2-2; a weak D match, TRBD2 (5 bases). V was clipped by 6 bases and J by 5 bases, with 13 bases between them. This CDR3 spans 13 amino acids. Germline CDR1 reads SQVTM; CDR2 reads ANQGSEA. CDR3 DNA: TGCAGCGTGGGCGCGAGGGTTACCGGGGAGCTGTTTTTT. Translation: CSVGARVTGELFF.

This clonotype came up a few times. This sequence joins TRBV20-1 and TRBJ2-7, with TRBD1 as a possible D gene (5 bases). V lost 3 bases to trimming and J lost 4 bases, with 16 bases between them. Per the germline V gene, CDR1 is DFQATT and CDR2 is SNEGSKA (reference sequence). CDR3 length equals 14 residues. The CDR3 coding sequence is TGCAGTGCTAGGTCAGGGTTGGGAATGTACGAGCAGTACTTC. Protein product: CSARSGLGMYEQYF.

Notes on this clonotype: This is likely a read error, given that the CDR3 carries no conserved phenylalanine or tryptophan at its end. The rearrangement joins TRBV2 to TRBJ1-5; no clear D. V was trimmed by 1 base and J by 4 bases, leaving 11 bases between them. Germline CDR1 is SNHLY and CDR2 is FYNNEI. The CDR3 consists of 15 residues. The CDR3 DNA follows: TGTGCCAGCAGTGAAGGCAGGAGTGTAAATCAGCCCCAGCATCTT. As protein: CASSEGRSVNQPQHL.

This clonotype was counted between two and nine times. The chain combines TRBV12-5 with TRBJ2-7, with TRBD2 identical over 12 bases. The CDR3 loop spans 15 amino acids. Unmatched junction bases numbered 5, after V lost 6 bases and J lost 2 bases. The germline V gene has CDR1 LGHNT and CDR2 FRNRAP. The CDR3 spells CASGRRTSGAYEQYF. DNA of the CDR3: TGTGCTAGTGGCCGCAGGACTAGCGGGGCCTACGAGCAGTACTTC.

The CDR3 DNA follows: TGTGCCTGGAGTCGGGGGGTGAGAGGACAAGAGACCCAGTACTTC. Translated: CAWSRGVRGQETQYF. The V gene is TRBV30, the J gene TRBJ2-5, with TRBD2 matching over 7 bases. CDR1 is GTSNPN, CDR2 SVGIG, per germline (reference sequence). The CDR3 has 15 amino acids. V was pared by 2 bases and J by 2 bases, with 8 bases of the junction left unmatched.

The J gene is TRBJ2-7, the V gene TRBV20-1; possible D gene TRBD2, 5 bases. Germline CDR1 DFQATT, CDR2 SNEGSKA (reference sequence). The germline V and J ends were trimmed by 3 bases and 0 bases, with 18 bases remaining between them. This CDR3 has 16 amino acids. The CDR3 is CSASGVETGNSYEQYF. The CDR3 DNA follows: TGCAGTGCTAGCGGAGTCGAAACCGGGAACTCCTACGAGCAGTACTTC.

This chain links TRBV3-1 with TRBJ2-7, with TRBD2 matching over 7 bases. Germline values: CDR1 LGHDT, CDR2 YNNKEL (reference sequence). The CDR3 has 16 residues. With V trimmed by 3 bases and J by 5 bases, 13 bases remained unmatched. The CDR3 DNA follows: TGTGCCAGCAGCCATACGCTAGCGGCCTGGAGGAACGAGCAGTACTTC. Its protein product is CASSHTLAAWRNEQYF.

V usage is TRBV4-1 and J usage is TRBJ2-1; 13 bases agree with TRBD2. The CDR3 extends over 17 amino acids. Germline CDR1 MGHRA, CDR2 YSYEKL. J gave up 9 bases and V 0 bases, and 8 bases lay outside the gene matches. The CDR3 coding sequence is TGCGCCAGCAGCCAAGATCAGACTAGCGGGGGGTTCGGTGAGCAGTTCTTC. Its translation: CASSQDQTSGGFGEQFF.

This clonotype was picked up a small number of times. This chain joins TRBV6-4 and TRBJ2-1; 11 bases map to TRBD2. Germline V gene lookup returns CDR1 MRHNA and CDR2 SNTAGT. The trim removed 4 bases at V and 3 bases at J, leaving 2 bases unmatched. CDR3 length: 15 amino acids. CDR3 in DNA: TGTGCCAGCAGTGGAACTAGCGGGAGCTACAATGAGCAGTTCTTC. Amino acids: CASSGTSGSYNEQFF.

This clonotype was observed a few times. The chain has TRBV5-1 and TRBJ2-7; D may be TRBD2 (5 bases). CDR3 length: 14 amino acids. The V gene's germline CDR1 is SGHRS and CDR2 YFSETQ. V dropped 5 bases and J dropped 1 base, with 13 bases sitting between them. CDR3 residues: CASRSPGKSYEQYF. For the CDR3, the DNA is TGCGCCAGCAGATCTCCCGGGAAGTCCTACGAGCAGTACTTC.

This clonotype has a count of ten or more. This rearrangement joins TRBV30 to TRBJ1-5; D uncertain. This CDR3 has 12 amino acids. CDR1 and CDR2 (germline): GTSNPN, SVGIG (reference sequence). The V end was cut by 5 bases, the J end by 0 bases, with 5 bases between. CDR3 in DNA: TGTGCCTGGGCCGATAGCAATCAGCCCCAGCATTTT. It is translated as CAWADSNQPQHF.

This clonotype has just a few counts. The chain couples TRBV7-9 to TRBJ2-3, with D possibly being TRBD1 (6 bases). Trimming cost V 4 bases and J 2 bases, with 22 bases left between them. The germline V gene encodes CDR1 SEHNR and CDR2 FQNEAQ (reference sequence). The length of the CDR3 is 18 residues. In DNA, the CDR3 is TGTGCCAGCAGCTCCCTATCTTCGACAGGCCAAAACACAGATACGCAGTATTTT. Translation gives CASSSLSSTGQNTDTQYF.

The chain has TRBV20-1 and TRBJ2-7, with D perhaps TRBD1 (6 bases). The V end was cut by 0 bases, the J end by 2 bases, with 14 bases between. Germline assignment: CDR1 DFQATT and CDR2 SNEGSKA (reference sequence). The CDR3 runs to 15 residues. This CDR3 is CSARDPRDRTYEQYF. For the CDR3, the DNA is TGCAGTGCTAGAGATCCAAGAGACAGGACCTACGAGCAGTACTTC.

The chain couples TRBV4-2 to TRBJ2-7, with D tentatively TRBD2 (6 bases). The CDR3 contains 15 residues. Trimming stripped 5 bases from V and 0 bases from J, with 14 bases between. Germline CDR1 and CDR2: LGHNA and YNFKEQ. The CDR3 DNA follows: TGTGCCAGCAGCTACCTCATCGGGGGCTCCTACGAGCAGTACTTC. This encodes CASSYLIGGSYEQYF.

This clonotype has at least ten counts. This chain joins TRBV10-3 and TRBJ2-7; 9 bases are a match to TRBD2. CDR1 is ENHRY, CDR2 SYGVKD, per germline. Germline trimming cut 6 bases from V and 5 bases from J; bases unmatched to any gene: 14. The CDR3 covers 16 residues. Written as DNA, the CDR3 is TGTGCCATCAGATTAGCGGGAGTGGGTTTCGCGGACGAGCAGTACTTC. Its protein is CAIRLAGVGFADEQYF.

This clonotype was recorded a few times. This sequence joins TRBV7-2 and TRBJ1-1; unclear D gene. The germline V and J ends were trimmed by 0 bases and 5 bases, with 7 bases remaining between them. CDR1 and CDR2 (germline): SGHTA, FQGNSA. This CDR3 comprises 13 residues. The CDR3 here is CASSLAVGTEAFF. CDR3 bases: TGTGCCAGCAGCTTAGCGGTTGGGACTGAAGCTTTCTTT.

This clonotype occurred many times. The CDR3 nucleotides are TGCAGCGTCGCACAGGGATCCAACCCTGAAGCTTTCTTT. It encodes CSVAQGSNPEAFF. The chain uses TRBV29-1 and TRBJ1-1; maybe TRBD1 (6 bases). Germline CDR1 and CDR2: SQVTM and ANQGSEA. CDR3 length: 13 residues. With 6 bases removed from V and 6 bases from J, the gap between germline ends came to 17 bases.

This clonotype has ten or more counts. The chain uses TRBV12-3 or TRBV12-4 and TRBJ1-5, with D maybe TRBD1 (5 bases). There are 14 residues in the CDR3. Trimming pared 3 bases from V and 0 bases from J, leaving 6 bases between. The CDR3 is CASSLGHSNQPQHF. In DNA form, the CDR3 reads TGTGCCAGCAGTTTGGGGCATAGCAATCAGCCCCAGCATTTT.

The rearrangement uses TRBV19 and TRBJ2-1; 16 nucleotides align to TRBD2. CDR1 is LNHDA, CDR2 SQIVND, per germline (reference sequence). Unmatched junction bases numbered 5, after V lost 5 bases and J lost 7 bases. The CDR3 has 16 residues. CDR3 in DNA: TGTGCCAGTAGTCCGGGACTAGCGGGGGGGCTTAATGAGCAGTTCTTC. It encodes CASSPGLAGGLNEQFF.